These 24 T cell receptor beta chains share one sample of origin, sequenced in a study of T cell clonality in common variable immunodeficiency. Repertoires were generated with immunoSEQ multiplex PCR, while TCRdb's copy carries only in-frame clones and drops some. The counts give 40,000 or so clones, none of them seen only once; about 3.6% is held by the top ten. Specimen: peripheral blood mononuclear cells. The receptors here all came from a person between 18 and 70 years old in good health.

Regarding this clone: Read sequence stops 3 residues before the CDR3 end, and the germline J gene provides the missing end. V and J are TRBV18 and TRBJ1-1, with TRBD1 matching 9 bases. CDR1 and CDR2 from the germline V gene are KGHSH and LQKENI. This CDR3 is built from 16 residues. V shed 1 base and J 0 bases; nucleotides not matched to a gene: 3. The DNA read from the CDR3 is TGTGCCAGCTCACCACTGGGACAGGGAATGAACACTGAA. Residues: CASSPLGQGMNTE. The entire CDR3 reads CASSPLGQGMNTEAFF. The full variable domain, completed using reference TRBV18 and TRBJ1-1, is NAGVMQNPRHLVRRRGQEARLRCSPMKGHSHVYWYRQLPEEGLKFMVYLQKENIIDESGMPKERFSAEFPKEGPSILRIQQVVRGDSAAYFCASSPLGQGMNTEAFFGQGTRLTVV.

This clone was detected ten times or more. The CDR3 extends 3 residues past the end of the read, so its final part is completed from the germline J gene. The V and J genes are TRBV7-6 and TRBJ2-7; the D gene could be TRBD1 or TRBD2 (5 bases each). The CDR3 has 15 residues. V lost 5 bases, J lost 3 bases, and 17 bases lay in between. From germline, CDR1 is SGHVS and CDR2 FNYEAQ. The CDR3 DNA, read in part, is TGTGCCAGCAGCGGAGAGGGGCGAACTTTCTACGAG. Its translation: CASSGEGRTFYE. In full, the CDR3 reads CASSGEGRTFYEQYF.

CDR3 amino acids: CASSPPAATRNTEAFF. CDR3 bases read: TGTGCCAGCTCACCACCGGCTGCGACAAGGAACACTGAA. The genes are TRBV18 and TRBJ1-1, with D unclear. The CDR3 end is not reached by the read, which stops 3 residues before it; the germline J gene fills it in. The CDR3 has 16 residues. The germline V gene has CDR1 KGHSH and CDR2 LQKENI. V lost 0 bases, J lost 1 base, and 12 bases lay in between.

Concerning this clone itself: The read stops 3 residues short of the end of the CDR3; the missing end is completed from the germline J gene. This sequence joins TRBV6-2 or TRBV6-3 and TRBJ2-1; D unresolved. The ends were cut back, 5 bases at V and 4 bases at J, with 15 bases in the middle. Germline V gene sequence: CDR1 MNHEY, CDR2 SVGEGT. The CDR3 is made up of 15 amino acids. The CDR3 bases that were read are TGTGCCAGCAGTAGCACTATTTCCAATTACAATGAG. Translating it yields CASSSTISNYNE. The complete CDR3 sequence is CASSSTISNYNEQFF.

In this sample, this clone turned up many times. Coverage ceases 3 residues before the CDR3 finishes, and the germline J gene fills in the end. The V and J genes are TRBV7-9 and TRBJ2-7; D is unclear. There are 14 residues in the CDR3. V dropped 4 bases and J dropped 0 bases, with 10 bases sitting between them. The germline gives CDR1 SEHNR, CDR2 FQNEAQ (reference sequence). Here the CDR3 reads CASSYELSSYEQYF. CDR3 DNA (partial): TGTGCCAGCAGCTATGAACTAAGCTCCTACGAG.

In this sample, this clone turned up many times. The read terminates 3 residues ahead of where the CDR3 ends, so the germline J gene completes it. The chain links TRBV7-8 to TRBJ1-3, with D perhaps TRBD1 (6 bases). The CDR3 spans 13 residues. The V gene's germline CDR1 is SGHVS and CDR2 FQNEAQ. Trimming cost V 4 bases and J 7 bases, with 11 bases left between them. CDR3 loop: CASSSQGLNTIYF. CDR3 bases read: TGTGCCAGCAGCTCCCAGGGGTTGAACACC.

This clone occurred many times. Read coverage stops 3 residues before the CDR3 terminus; the germline J gene supplies the remainder. V gene TRBV18 combines with J gene TRBJ2-1; 7 bases fit TRBD1. Trimming removed 1 base from V and 2 bases from J; junction bases left unmatched: 8. The CDR3 sequence is 17 residues long. Germline CDR1 KGHSH, CDR2 LQKENI. This CDR3 reads CASSPLPGTVPYNEQFF. Partial CDR3 DNA: TGTGCCAGCTCACCACTACCCGGGACAGTTCCCTACAATGAG.

This clone was seen a handful of times. The CDR3 extends 3 residues past the end of the read, so its final part is completed from the germline J gene. This chain uses TRBV2 with TRBJ2-3; D is unresolved. The CDR3 loop spans 15 amino acids. From germline, CDR1 is SNHLY and CDR2 FYNNEI. Trimming removed 0 bases at V and 1 base at J, with 8 bases between. The CDR3: CASSEAAEGTDTQYF. The sequenced part of the CDR3 DNA is TGTGCCAGCAGTGAAGCGGCCGAGGGCACAGATACG.

This clone was picked up many times. The read stops 3 residues short of the end of the CDR3; the missing end is completed from the germline J gene. V is TRBV20-1 and J is TRBJ2-2, with 10 bases matching TRBD2. The CDR3 is 15 amino acids. V lost 3 bases and J lost 8; bases outside the gene matches: 9. Germline V gene sequence: CDR1 DFQATT, CDR2 SNEGSKA (reference sequence). CDR3 DNA (partial): TGCAGTGCTAGTTTCCCTAGCGGGAGTGGGGGGGAG. Encoded protein: CSASFPSGSGGE. The whole CDR3 is CSASFPSGSGGELFF.

This clone was observed at least ten times. Read sequence stops 3 residues before the CDR3 end, and the germline J gene provides the missing end. The chain uses TRBV5-5 and TRBJ1-1, with TRBD1 matching over 7 bases. Germline V gene data show CDR1 as SGHKS and CDR2 as YYEKEE (reference sequence). V gave up 4 bases and J gave up 6 bases; unmatched junction bases: 12. The CDR3 loop spans 15 amino acids. The sequenced part of the CDR3 DNA is TGTGCCAGCAGCCCCCTGATGACAGGGAGACCTGAA. Protein product: CASSPLMTGRPE. The whole CDR3 protein reads CASSPLMTGRPEAFF.

In regard to this clone: From the germline J gene comes the end of the CDR3, since the read stops 3 residues before it. The J gene is TRBJ2-4, the V gene TRBV18, with a possible D match to TRBD1 (5 bases). The germline gives CDR1 KGHSH, CDR2 LQKENI. There are 13 residues in the CDR3. The CDR3 loop reads CASSPPPRDGQYF. CDR3 DNA (partial): TGTGCCAGCTCACCACCGCCCAGGGATGGT.

This clone was found many times. The read ends 3 residues shy of where the CDR3 ends; the end is completed using the germline J gene. This chain uses TRBV4-2 with TRBJ2-4; 7 nucleotides line up with TRBD2. There are 15 residues in the CDR3. The germline V gene has CDR1 LGHNA and CDR2 YNFKEQ. With 0 bases clipped from V and 7 bases from J, the junction kept 6 bases outside the gene matches. The CDR3 protein is CASSQDSSGTNIQYF. The part of the CDR3 DNA that was read is TGTGCCAGCAGCCAAGATTCGAGCGGGACGAACATT.

Regarding this clone: The DNA ends 3 residues before the CDR3 does, and the rest of the CDR3 is filled in from the germline J gene. This chain uses TRBV5-1 with TRBJ1-4, with 12 bases lining up with TRBD1. In germline, CDR1 is SGHRS, CDR2 YFSETQ. This CDR3 contains 16 residues. CDR3 DNA (partial): TGCGCCAGCAGCTTGGTGGGACAGGGGGCGGATTCACCA. Translating gives CASSLVGQGADSP. The full CDR3 protein reads CASSLVGQGADSPLFF.

This clone was seen ten or more times. The read terminates 3 residues ahead of where the CDR3 ends, so the germline J gene completes it. The rearrangement links TRBV30 to TRBJ2-7; D assignment may be TRBD1 or TRBD2 (5 bases each). The CDR3 runs to 11 residues. Trimming pared 4 bases from V and 3 bases from J, leaving 7 bases between. Germline CDR1 reads GTSNPN; CDR2 reads SVGIG (reference sequence). CDR3 DNA (partial): TGTGCCTGGATGAGGGGCTACGAG. Translated: CAWMRGYE. The entire CDR3 sequence reads CAWMRGYEQYF.

This clone was seen only a few times. A junction boundary mismatches the germline segment, possibly from a read error. The read falls 3 residues short of the CDR3 end, and the missing part is taken from the germline J gene. J is TRBJ2-5 and V is TRBV5-1; 7 bases are a match to TRBD2. Germline V gives CDR1 SGHRS, CDR2 YFSETQ. The CDR3 covers 16 residues. CDR3 residues: CAGSLGGTATRETQYF. Incomplete CDR3 DNA: TGCGCCGGCAGCTTGGGGGGGACTGCGACAAGAGAGACC.

As concerns this clone: With the read ending 3 residues before the CDR3 end, the germline J gene is used to fill in that end. The V gene is TRBV20-1, the J gene TRBJ2-5; 8 bases map to TRBD1. This CDR3 spans 15 amino acids. V was clipped by 0 bases and J by 5 bases; unmatched bases: 8. The germline gives CDR1 DFQATT, CDR2 SNEGSKA (reference sequence). The sequenced part of the CDR3 DNA is TGCAGTGCTAGAGATGGAGGGACAGGAGCGGAGACC. It is translated as CSARDGGTGAET. The CDR3 in its entirety is CSARDGGTGAETQYF.

As regards this clone: Read coverage stops 3 residues before the CDR3 terminus; the germline J gene supplies the remainder. This chain joins TRBV6-1 and TRBJ1-2; no clear D. Germline V CDR1 and CDR2: MNHNS, SASEGT. The CDR3 is made up of 13 amino acids. The CDR3 reads CASSVLLRYDYTF. The sequenced part of the CDR3 DNA is TGTGCCAGCAGTGTCCTGCTCCGCTACGAC.

This clone occurred many times. The DNA ends 3 residues before the CDR3 does, and the rest of the CDR3 is filled in from the germline J gene. The chain combines TRBV7-2 with TRBJ2-7; D is possibly TRBD2 (6 bases). Trimming left V 1 base short and J 0 bases short, with 10 bases between. This CDR3 has 15 amino acids. The germline V gene has CDR1 SGHTA and CDR2 FQGNSA. The CDR3 bases that were read are TGTGCCAGCAGCTTAGGCGGGGCTATCTCCTACGAG. Translation: CASSLGGAISYE. The whole CDR3 sequence is CASSLGGAISYEQYF.

This clone was found many times. The sequenced fragment ends 3 residues before the CDR3 boundary, so the rest is inferred from the germline J gene. The V call is TRBV12-3 or TRBV12-4, the J call TRBJ2-7; 7 bases map to TRBD1. The CDR3 covers 16 residues. Unmatched junction bases numbered 9, after V lost 4 bases and J lost 0 bases. This CDR3 reads CASSSTGEKLSYEQYF. CDR3 bases read: TGTGCCAGCAGTTCCACAGGGGAAAAGCTCTCCTACGAG.

As regards this clone: The read halts 3 residues ahead of the CDR3 end, with the missing end drawn from the germline J gene. The V and J genes are TRBV7-9 and TRBJ2-3; 14 nucleotides line up with TRBD2. The germline gives CDR1 SEHNR, CDR2 FQNEAQ (reference sequence). The CDR3 contains 15 residues. The J segment lost 4 bases and the V segment lost 3 bases, leaving 0 bases of the junction unmatched. CDR3: CASSLTSGGADTQYF. The DNA read from the CDR3 is TGTGCCAGCAGCTTGACTAGCGGGGGGGCAGATACG.

Remarks on this clone: Coverage ceases 3 residues before the CDR3 finishes, and the germline J gene fills in the end. The rearrangement links TRBV19 to TRBJ1-3; the match to TRBD1 covers 7 bases. Germline trimming cut 7 bases from V and 0 bases from J; bases unmatched to any gene: 18. Germline V CDR1 and CDR2: LNHDA, SQIVND (reference sequence). This CDR3 contains 19 residues. CDR3 DNA (partial): TGTGCCAGTATACCAAAGGGAACAGGGGTCAGGAGCTCTGGAAACACC. Protein: CASIPKGTGVRSSGNT. Given in full, the CDR3 is CASIPKGTGVRSSGNTIYF.

This clone has a handful of counts. The CDR3 end is not reached by the read, which stops 3 residues before it; the germline J gene fills it in. J is TRBJ1-2 and V is TRBV5-6; the D gene is possibly TRBD1 (5 bases). The germline CDR1 and CDR2 sequences are SGHDT and YYEEEE. The V gene lost 0 bases and the J gene lost 2 bases, with 11 bases spanning the gap. The CDR3 is 15 amino acids. The covered CDR3 bases are TGTGCCAGCAGCTTGGGGGGGGGTTTAAACTATGGC. Translated: CASSLGGGLNYG. The complete CDR3 reads CASSLGGGLNYGYTF.

There are many counts of this clone. The CDR3 end falls 3 residues outside the read, so it is completed with the germline J gene. V and J are TRBV5-1 and TRBJ2-2; D is possibly TRBD1 or TRBD2 (5 bases each). The CDR3 spans 15 residues. Trimming left V 0 bases short and J 5 bases short, with 11 bases between. CDR1 is SGHRS, CDR2 YFSETQ, per germline. The CDR3 spells CASSLGVRETGELFF. The CDR3 DNA, read in part, is TGCGCCAGCAGCTTGGGGGTCAGGGAGACCGGGGAG.

This clone was detected ten times or more. The read terminates 3 residues ahead of where the CDR3 ends, so the germline J gene completes it. The chain recombines TRBV5-1 with TRBJ1-2; 9 positions match TRBD1. CDR3 length: 17 amino acids. V lost 2 bases and J lost 4; bases outside the gene matches: 12. Germline V CDR1 and CDR2: SGHRS, YFSETQ. Incomplete CDR3 DNA: TGCGCCAGCAGCTTTTCACAGGACGGACAGGGGTTCTATGGC. Its protein product is CASSFSQDGQGFYG. The full CDR3 protein reads CASSFSQDGQGFYGYTF.